A selection of T cell receptor beta chains follows, all from one sample in a study of T cells after yellow fever vaccination. TCRdb redid the calling of the 5' RACE reads with MiXCR, one entry per CDR3 protein. The table shows 500,000 to 650,000 distinct CDR3 sequences, with about a sixth occurring only once. This specimen was PBMCs, taken roughly 5 days after the first yellow fever vaccination. Source of these receptors: a man aged 18 to 35 who received the YFV17D yellow fever vaccine. Each CDR3 is given with its conserved first and last residue. The D gene is left open where the match is weak. Clone size is stated in some rows and not others, as once, few, many or a class when expanded.

j_gene,d_gene,abundance,v_gene,CDR3aa,CDR3nt
TRBJ2-1,TRBD2,few,TRBV6-1,CASSDPPVIGEGNEQFF,TGTGCCAGCAGTGATCCGCCAGTAATTGGGGAGGGAAATGAGCAGTTCTTC
TRBJ2-3,.,.,TRBV30,CAWSIADTQYF,TGTGCCTGGAGTATAGCTGATACGCAGTATTTT
TRBJ2-5,TRBD2,.,TRBV19,CASRTSGGARGETQYF,TGTGCCAGTCGAACTAGCGGGGGGGCGAGGGGAGAGACCCAGTACTTC
TRBJ1-2,.,few,TRBV5-1,CASSFGLHYGYTF,TGCGCCAGCAGCTTCGGACTGCACTATGGCTACACCTTC
TRBJ1-2,.,.,TRBV5-1,CASSLDNPNYGYTF,TGCGCCAGCAGCTTGGACAATCCTAACTATGGCTACACCTTC
TRBJ2-2,.,.,TRBV20-1,CSATPGGGPAGELFF,TGCAGTGCTACCCCCGGAGGGGGGCCAGCCGGGGAGCTGTTTTTT
TRBJ1-1,.,few,TRBV7-6,CASSLGTAGEAFF,TGTGCCAGCAGCTTAGGAACCGCTGGTGAAGCTTTCTTT
TRBJ2-6,.,few,TRBV27,CASGPFSGANVLTF,TGTGCCAGTGGGCCCTTCTCTGGGGCCAACGTCCTGACTTTC
TRBJ2-7,.,.,TRBV4-2,CGSSQEGLYYEQYF,TGTGGCAGCAGCCAAGAGGGGCTCTACTACGAGCAGTACTTC
TRBJ1-1,.,many,TRBV6-2/TRBV6-3,CASWDTDGTEAFF,TGTGCCAGTTGGGACACAGACGGGACTGAAGCTTTCTTT
TRBJ2-3,TRBD2,few,TRBV11-2,CASSHGTSGGPDTQYF,TGTGCCAGCAGCCACGGGACTAGCGGGGGTCCAGATACGCAGTATTTT
TRBJ2-5,TRBD2,.,TRBV11-2,CASRESRLAGQETQYF,TGTGCCAGCAGAGAATCCCGATTAGCGGGGCAAGAGACCCAGTACTTC
TRBJ2-3,.,few,TRBV5-4,CASSRTTLLDTQYF,TGTGCCAGCAGTAGGACTACCCTTCTGGATACGCAGTATTTT
TRBJ1-6,.,few,TRBV18,CASSPPLSSPLHF,TGTGCCAGCTCACCACCTCTGAGTTCACCCCTCCACTTT
TRBJ1-4,TRBD1,few,TRBV5-1,CASSSTLGQGGEKLFF,TGCGCCAGCAGCTCCACCTTGGGACAGGGAGGAGAAAAACTGTTTTTT
TRBJ2-5,TRBD1,few,TRBV5-4,CASSLQGSTETQYF,TGTGCCAGCAGCTTACAGGGGTCAACAGAGACCCAGTACTTC
TRBJ1-4,TRBD1,few,TRBV4-2,CASSQVARGTEKLFF,TGTGCCAGCAGCCAAGTCGCCAGGGGGACCGAAAAACTGTTTTTT
TRBJ2-3,TRBD1,.,TRBV11-2,CASRNTGGGTDTQYF,TGTGCCAGCAGAAATACAGGGGGTGGGACAGATACGCAGTATTTT
TRBJ2-3,TRBD2,few,TRBV7-3,CASSYHGTTAADTQYF,TGTGCCAGCAGCTACCACGGGACTACGGCAGCAGATACGCAGTATTTT
TRBJ2-7,.,.,TRBV29-1,CSVEDDDYEQYF,TGCAGCGTTGAAGACGACGACTACGAGCAGTACTTC
TRBJ1-2,.,.,TRBV5-6,CASSAANNYGYTF,TGTGCCAGCAGCGCCGCAAATAACTATGGCTACACCTTC
TRBJ1-2,TRBD1,many,TRBV9,CASSGTGAGYGYTF,TGTGCCAGCAGCGGCACAGGGGCCGGCTATGGCTACACCTTC
TRBJ1-4,.,.,TRBV5-1,CASSLDSVREKLFF,TGCGCCAGCAGCTTGGATTCTGTGCGCGAAAAACTGTTTTTT
TRBJ1-2,TRBD1,few,TRBV4-1,CASSQPGTANYGYTF,TGCGCCAGCAGCCAACCGGGGACAGCTAACTATGGCTACACCTTC
TRBJ2-7,TRBD1,few,TRBV4-3,CASSHGTGPYEQYF,TGCGCCAGCAGCCACGGGACAGGGCCGTACGAGCAGTACTTC
TRBJ2-3,.,few,TRBV7-9,CASHRDQYTDTQYF,TGTGCCAGCCACCGGGACCAATACACAGATACGCAGTATTTT
TRBJ2-3,.,.,TRBV12-3/TRBV12-4,CASSLAVGSSTDTQYF,TGTGCCAGCAGTTTAGCTGTCGGATCTAGCACAGATACGCAGTATTTT
TRBJ2-7,.,few,TRBV7-2,CASSLRRQGRQYF,TGTGCCAGCAGCCTCCGCCGGCAGGGACGGCAGTACTTC
TRBJ2-2,.,.,TRBV12-3/TRBV12-4,CASGSYTGELFF,TGTGCCAGCGGATCCTACACCGGGGAGCTGTTTTTT
TRBJ2-7,.,few,TRBV7-8,CASSSHNEQYF,TGTGCCAGCAGCTCGCACAACGAGCAGTACTTC
TRBJ2-5,TRBD2,.,TRBV20-1,CSARVVAGGQETQYF,TGCAGTGCTAGAGTCGTAGCGGGGGGGCAAGAGACCCAGTACTTC
TRBJ1-6,.,.,TRBV5-1,CASSLSPMNSPLHF,TGCGCCAGCAGCTTGAGCCCTATGAATTCACCCCTCCACTTT
TRBJ2-5,.,.,TRBV4-3,CASSQDRAVGGETQYF,TGCGCCAGCAGCCAAGATCGCGCAGTTGGTGGAGAGACCCAGTACTTC
TRBJ1-6,.,few,TRBV5-1,CASSWAPRGNSPLHF,TGCGCCAGCAGCTGGGCCCCTCGGGGCAATTCACCCCTCCACTTT
TRBJ2-3,TRBD2,few,TRBV12-3/TRBV12-4,CASTYRGELDTQYF,TGTGCCAGCACCTACCGGGGGGAACTAGATACGCAGTATTTT
TRBJ2-2,.,.,TRBV7-9,CASSLVPVGDTGELFF,TGTGCCAGCAGCTTAGTTCCGGTGGGAGACACCGGGGAGCTGTTTTTT
TRBJ2-6,.,few,TRBV12-3/TRBV12-4,CASSRDTISGANVLTF,TGTGCCAGCAGTCGGGACACCATCTCTGGGGCCAACGTCCTGACTTTC
TRBJ1-3,TRBD1,.,TRBV7-2,CASSLDRGRNTIYF,TGTGCCAGCAGCTTAGACAGGGGGAGAAACACCATATATTTT
TRBJ2-6,.,few,TRBV5-1,CASSLGRAGANVLTF,TGCGCCAGCAGCTTGGGAAGAGCTGGGGCCAACGTCCTGACTTTC